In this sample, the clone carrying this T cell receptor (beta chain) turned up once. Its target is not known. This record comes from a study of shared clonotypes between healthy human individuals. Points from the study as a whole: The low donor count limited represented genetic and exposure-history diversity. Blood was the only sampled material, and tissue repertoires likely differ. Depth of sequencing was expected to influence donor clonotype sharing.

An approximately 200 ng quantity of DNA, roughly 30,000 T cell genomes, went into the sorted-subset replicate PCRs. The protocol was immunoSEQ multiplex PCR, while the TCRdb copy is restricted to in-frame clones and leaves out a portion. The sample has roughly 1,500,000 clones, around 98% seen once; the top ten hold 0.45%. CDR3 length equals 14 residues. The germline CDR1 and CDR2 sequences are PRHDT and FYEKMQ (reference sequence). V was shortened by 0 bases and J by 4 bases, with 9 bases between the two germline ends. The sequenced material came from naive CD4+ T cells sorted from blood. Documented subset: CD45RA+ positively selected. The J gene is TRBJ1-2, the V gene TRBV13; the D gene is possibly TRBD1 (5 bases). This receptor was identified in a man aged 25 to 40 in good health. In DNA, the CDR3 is TGTGCCAGCAGCTTAGGGACAGTCTTCTATGGCTACACCTTC. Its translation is CASSLGTVFYGYTF.